The 6 T cell receptor beta chains below were found in one sample sequenced in a study of T-cell reconstitution after alpha-beta-depleted transplantation in children. Study findings and constraints: Diversity and T-cell counts at one year after transplant derived mostly from new T cells.

These receptors are not linked to any known antigen. It was with unique molecular identifiers that the TCRbeta library was prepared. One entry per CDR3 protein results from TCRdb running MiXCR on the PCR reads. Altogether hundreds of thousands of distinct CDR3 sequences are present, around 7.1% being singletons, with the ten largest covering approximately 9.6%. This sample comprised peripheral blood, obtained 360 days after TCRalphabeta/CD19-depleted stem cell transplant. The receptor set was obtained from a female patient aged 2-9 years who had a stem cell transplant for Fanconi anemia, so the T cells may come from the graft donor.

This clonotype was observed many times. The CDR3 DNA sequence: TGTGCCAGCAGTTGGACTTATCCGGCCGGGGAGCTGTTTTTT. Its translation: CASSWTYPAGELFF. The chain joins TRBV28 to TRBJ2-2; a possible D gene is TRBD2 (5 bases). The CDR3 has 14 residues. Trimming pared 4 bases from V and 6 bases from J, leaving 12 bases between. The germline CDR1 and CDR2 sequences are MDHEN and SYDVKM.

In its sample, this clonotype was seen a few times. The chain combines TRBV6-2 or TRBV6-3 with TRBJ2-2; 7 bases match TRBD1. The germline V gene has CDR1 MNHEY and CDR2 SVGEGT. The CDR3 totals 15 residues. J lost 4 bases, V lost 7 bases, and 9 bases had no gene match. The DNA of the CDR3 is TGTGCCAGCACCCCAGGACAGGCGGTCACCGGGGAGCTGTTTTTT. Protein product: CASTPGQAVTGELFF.

V usage is TRBV18 and J usage is TRBJ2-5; TRBD1 might be the D (6 bases). Germline assignment: CDR1 KGHSH and CDR2 LQKENI. CDR3 length equals 13 residues. V was cut by 2 bases and J by 6 bases, with 10 bases left in between. For the CDR3, the DNA is TGTGCCAGCTCACCAGGGGGCGCGAAGACCCAGTACTTC. This sequence encodes CASSPGGAKTQYF.

This clonotype was counted between two and nine times. The chain is built from TRBV7-9 and TRBJ2-5, with D unclear. With 7 bases removed from V and 1 base from J, the gap between germline ends came to 22 bases. The length of the CDR3 is 17 residues. Germline loops: CDR1 SEHNR, CDR2 FQNEAQ (reference sequence). The CDR3 region is CASTHPWSQFVQETQYF. DNA for the CDR3: TGTGCCAGCACCCACCCTTGGTCCCAGTTCGTCCAAGAGACCCAGTACTTC.

This clonotype was seen repeatedly, ten times or more. The chain has TRBV5-1 and TRBJ1-2, with D possibly TRBD1 on 6 matching bases. Germline V lookup: CDR1 SGHRS, CDR2 YFSETQ. CDR3 size: 14 residues. With 2 bases removed from V and 2 bases from J, the gap between germline ends came to 10 bases. The CDR3 DNA sequence: TGCGCCAGCAGCTTCCCAGGGGACAACTATGGCTACACCTTC. Protein sequence: CASSFPGDNYGYTF.

On this clonotype itself: A much more abundant neighbour one base away suggests this may be a read error. This chain joins TRBV4-1 and TRBJ2-1, with TRBD2 matching over 9 bases. Germline loops: CDR1 MGHRA, CDR2 YSYEKL. This CDR3 spans 19 amino acids. V shed 0 bases and J 1 base; nucleotides not matched to a gene: 10. The CDR3 region is CASSQDENSGGWSYNEQFF. CDR3 nucleotide sequence: TGCGCCAGCAGCCAAGATGAGAATAGCGGGGGTTGGTCCTACAATGAGCAGTTCTTC.